These 5 T cell receptor beta chains were sequenced from one sample in a study of shared clonotypes between healthy human individuals. Clones were sequenced by immunoSEQ multiplex PCR, and TCRdb holds only the in-frame ones, with some missing. The sample holds roughly 1 million clones, around 74% seen once. Specimen: memory CD4+ T cells sorted from blood. Subset defined: CD45RA-negative fraction. These receptors were taken from a man aged 18 to 29 in good health.

This clone has just one count. The rearrangement links TRBV5-6 to TRBJ2-1, with 7 bases lining up with TRBD2. After removal of 2 bases from V and 0 bases from J, the junction contained 5 bases not matched to a gene. Germline values: CDR1 SGHDT, CDR2 YYEEEE. This CDR3 contains 16 residues. The CDR3 bases are TGTGCCAGCAGCTTATGGTGGGGGGGCTCCTACAATGAGCAGTTCTTC. It codes for CASSLWWGGSYNEQFF.

This clone came up a few times. The chain uses TRBV2 and TRBJ1-5; no reliable D call. The CDR3 covers 13 residues. Germline CDR1 reads SNHLY; CDR2 reads FYNNEI. Trimming removed 4 bases from V and 4 bases from J, with 8 bases in between. The CDR3 loop reads CASSGNGNQPQHF. CDR3 bases: TGTGCCAGCAGTGGAAATGGGAATCAGCCCCAGCATTTT. Supplemented by reference TRBV2 and TRBJ1-5, the full variable domain reads EPEVTQTPSHQVTQMGQEVILRCVPISNHLYFYWYRQILGQKVEFLVSFYNNEISEKSEIFDDQFSVERPDGSNFTLKIRSTKLEDSAMYFCASSGNGNQPQHFGDGTRLSIL.

About this clone: Other DNA sequences of this sample code for an identical CDR3. For the CDR3, the DNA is TGTGCCAGCAGCCTCGGGACAGCGAACACTGAAGCTTTCTTT. Amino acids: CASSLGTANTEAFF. V usage is TRBV7-8 and J usage is TRBJ1-1; 7 positions agree with TRBD1. J was trimmed by 1 base and V by 5 bases; bases with no gene match: 4. Germline loops: CDR1 SGHVS, CDR2 FQNEAQ. The CDR3 has 14 amino acids.

This clone was seen more than once but under ten times. The CDR3 DNA is TGTGCCAGCAGCTTATACGACAGGATTAATTCACCCCTCCACTTT. This translates into CASSLYDRINSPLHF. The chain couples TRBV5-6 to TRBJ1-6, with D tentatively TRBD1 (6 bases). The ends were cut back, 2 bases at V and 6 bases at J, with 12 bases in the middle. There are 15 residues in the CDR3. Per the germline V gene, CDR1 is SGHDT and CDR2 is YYEEEE.

This clone is a singleton in its sample. J is TRBJ2-7 and V is TRBV6-1; 7 bases align to TRBD1. This CDR3 has 13 residues. The germline V gene encodes CDR1 MNHNS and CDR2 SASEGT. Trimming removed 0 bases from V and 6 bases from J; junction bases left unmatched: 2. The CDR3 sequence: CASSEAYRGEQYF. The CDR3 bases are TGTGCCAGCAGTGAAGCGTACAGGGGCGAGCAGTACTTC.